Shown below are 32 T cell receptor beta chains from a single sample sequenced in a study of T cells after yellow fever vaccination. TCRdb re-called the 5' RACE reads with MiXCR, one entry per CDR3 protein. The table lists more than 200,000 distinct CDR3 sequences, approximately 3.6% of them singletons. Material: PBMCs, obtained 15 days after the yellow fever booster vaccination. These receptors came from a man between 18 and 29 years old who received the YFV17D yellow fever vaccine.

In its sample, this clonotype was seen many times. The J gene is TRBJ2-3, the V gene TRBV7-2, with D perhaps being TRBD1 or TRBD2 (7 bases each). CDR1 and CDR2 (germline): SGHTA, FQGNSA. The CDR3 has 15 residues. Trimming removed 6 bases from V and 5 bases from J, with 18 bases in between. The CDR3 loop is CASRHRLAGGDTQYF. DNA for the CDR3: TGTGCCAGCAGACATAGACTAGCAGGGGGAGATACGCAGTATTTT. Supplemented by reference TRBV7-2 and TRBJ2-3, the full variable domain reads GAGVSQSPSNKVTEKGKDVELRCDPISGHTALYWYRQSLGQGLEFLIYFQGNSAPDKSGLPSDRFSAERTGGSVSTLTIQRTQQEDSAVYLCASRHRLAGGDTQYFGPGTRLTVL.

This clonotype was counted ten times or more. This chain connects TRBV29-1 to TRBJ2-4, with 8 bases fitting TRBD1. With V trimmed by 8 bases and J by 8 bases, 8 bases remained unmatched. In germline, CDR1 is SQVTM, CDR2 ANQGSEA. This CDR3 is built from 12 residues. This CDR3 reads CSYLTGVDIQYF. DNA of the CDR3: TGCAGCTACTTGACAGGGGTCGACATTCAGTACTTC. Supplemented by reference TRBV29-1 and TRBJ2-4, the full variable domain reads SAVISQKPSRDICQRGTSLTIQCQVDSQVTMMFWYRQQPGQSLTLIATANQGSEATYESGFVIDKFPISRPNLTFSTLTVSNMSPEDSSIYLCSYLTGVDIQYFGAGTRLSVL.

This clonotype occurred many times. The chain joins TRBV4-1 to TRBJ2-1, with D tentatively TRBD1 (6 bases). V was pared by 3 bases and J by 3 bases, with 18 bases between. CDR3 length: 17 amino acids. Germline CDR1 is MGHRA and CDR2 is YSYEKL. CDR3 protein: CASSHTPGTKNYNEQFF. In nucleotides, the CDR3 is TGCGCCAGCAGCCATACCCCCGGGACAAAGAACTACAATGAGCAGTTCTTC.

At least ten counts were recorded for this clonotype. The chain uses TRBV7-9 and TRBJ2-3; D call uncertain. V dropped 4 bases and J dropped 2 bases, with 13 bases sitting between them. Germline V gene sequence: CDR1 SEHNR, CDR2 FQNEAQ (reference sequence). This CDR3 has 15 amino acids. Here the CDR3 DNA reads TGTGCCAGCAGCTCCAGCCCCCTAGACACAGATACGCAGTATTTT. This gives the protein CASSSSPLDTDTQYF. Full variable domain (remainder filled in from reference TRBV7-9 and TRBJ2-3): DTGVSQNPRHKITKRGQNVTFRCDPISEHNRLYWYRQTLGQGPEFLTYFQNEAQLEKSRLLSDRFSAERPKGSFSTLEIQRTEQGDSAMYLCASSSSPLDTDTQYFGPGTRLTVL.

The table lists this clonotype with many counts. The V call is TRBV12-3 or TRBV12-4, the J call TRBJ1-2; 8 bases line up with TRBD1. The V segment lost 4 bases and the J segment 2 bases; nucleotides outside the gene matches: 6. This CDR3 comprises 15 residues. Here the CDR3 DNA reads TGTGCCAGCAGTTCAGGGGACAGGACCAACTATGGCTACACCTTC. Its translation is CASSSGDRTNYGYTF.

This clonotype was counted many times. The V call is TRBV12-3 or TRBV12-4, the J call TRBJ2-5, with 10 bases that match TRBD1. The CDR3 length is 14 residues. V dropped 3 bases and J dropped 5; count of bases not matched to a gene: 3. The CDR3: CASSLTGGVETQYF. CDR3 nucleotides: TGTGCCAGCAGTTTGACAGGGGGCGTGGAGACCCAGTACTTC.

This clonotype occurred many times. The V call is TRBV2, the J call TRBJ1-5; 8 nucleotides agree with TRBD1. The V gene's germline CDR1 is SNHLY and CDR2 FYNNEI. The J segment lost 6 bases and the V segment lost 3 bases, leaving 7 bases of the junction unmatched. CDR3 length equals 15 residues. The chain's CDR3 is CASSDQGARGQPQHF. CDR3 DNA sequence: TGTGCCAGCAGTGATCAGGGGGCTCGGGGTCAGCCCCAGCATTTT.

This clonotype was observed many times. The chain couples TRBV7-6 to TRBJ2-7; TRBD1 or TRBD2 may be the D gene (5 bases each). CDR3 length: 13 residues. V was pared by 3 bases and J by 6 bases, with 12 bases between. Germline-derived CDR1 and CDR2 are SGHVS and FNYEAQ. CDR3 in amino acids: CASSLGVAGEQYV. In DNA form, the CDR3 reads TGTGCCAGCAGCTTGGGGGTGGCGGGCGAGCAGTACGTC.

This clonotype showed up many times. The chain uses TRBV7-2 and TRBJ1-1; D uncertain. CDR1 and CDR2 (germline): SGHTA, FQGNSA. V was clipped by 4 bases and J by 6 bases, with 9 bases between them. The CDR3 is 12 amino acids. As DNA, the CDR3 is TGTGCCAGCAGCTCTCGTTTCTCTGAAGCTTTCTTT. Protein: CASSSRFSEAFF.

This clonotype has only a few counts. The chain uses TRBV13 and TRBJ1-1; a possible D gene is TRBD1 (5 bases). The CDR3 is 13 amino acids. Germline CDR1 reads PRHDT; CDR2 reads FYEKMQ (reference sequence). The ends were cut back, 3 bases at V and 7 bases at J, with 12 bases in the middle. CDR3 in amino acids: CASSFLGADEAFF. The CDR3 DNA reads TGTGCCAGCAGCTTTCTTGGGGCTGATGAAGCTTTCTTT.

This clonotype was counted ten times or more. The rearrangement links TRBV10-3 to TRBJ1-5; D is undetermined. The CDR3 contains 14 residues. Between the trimmed V and J ends, which lost 5 bases and 0 bases, there was a span of 8 bases. CDR1 ENHRY and CDR2 SYGVKD come from the germline V gene. Here the CDR3 reads CAISPTVSNQPQHF. CDR3 DNA: TGTGCCATCAGTCCAACCGTTAGCAATCAGCCCCAGCATTTT.

This clonotype came up many times. The chain couples TRBV7-3 to TRBJ2-1; D is perhaps TRBD2 (6 bases). Germline V lookup: CDR1 SGHTA, CDR2 FQGTGA. V was shortened by 6 bases and J by 6 bases, with 12 bases between the two germline ends. The CDR3 is 13 amino acids. In DNA form, the CDR3 reads TGTGCCAGCAGTGGAGGGGCCCTCAATGAGCAGTTCTTC. Amino acids: CASSGGALNEQFF.

In this sample, this clonotype turned up many times. V is TRBV6-1 and J is TRBJ2-1; 9 positions match TRBD1. The CDR3 extends over 16 amino acids. Germline V CDR1 and CDR2: MNHNS, SASEGT. J was trimmed by 7 bases and V by 4 bases; bases with no gene match: 11. This CDR3 reads CASSVQGQGSKNEQFF. The CDR3 DNA follows: TGTGCCAGCAGTGTTCAAGGACAGGGGTCTAAAAATGAGCAGTTCTTC.

This clonotype was picked up many times. This sequence joins TRBV5-1 and TRBJ1-1; 7 nucleotides align to TRBD1. The germline V gene has CDR1 SGHRS and CDR2 YFSETQ. V was clipped by 0 bases and J by 7 bases; unmatched bases: 3. The CDR3 spans 13 residues. The CDR3 protein is CASSLGQGGEAFF. CDR3 nucleotides: TGCGCCAGCAGCTTGGGACAGGGTGGTGAAGCTTTCTTT.

V is TRBV7-8 and J is TRBJ2-6; D may correspond to TRBD1 or TRBD2 (6 bases each). Trimming removed 1 base at V and 4 bases at J, with 11 bases between. Germline CDR1 SGHVS, CDR2 FQNEAQ. The CDR3 sequence is 16 residues long. The CDR3 bases are TGTGCCAGCAGCTTAGAAGGGGGGTCCGGGGCCAACGTCCTGACTTTC. It specifies CASSLEGGSGANVLTF.

This clonotype was detected many times. The gene calls are TRBV18 and TRBJ1-1, with 7 bases fitting TRBD1. CDR3 length equals 14 residues. Germline V lookup: CDR1 KGHSH, CDR2 LQKENI. The junction had 7 bases not matched to a gene; V was cut back by 6 bases and J by 3 bases. The DNA of the CDR3 is TGTGCCAGCTCCTCTCAGGGGGATGACACTGAAGCTTTCTTT. Protein sequence: CASSSQGDDTEAFF.

This clonotype was counted many times. The chain links TRBV7-9 to TRBJ2-3, with 8 bases that match TRBD2. The trim removed 1 base at V and 4 bases at J, leaving 7 bases unmatched. Per germline, CDR1 SEHNR and CDR2 FQNEAQ (reference sequence). This CDR3 spans 16 amino acids. In nucleotides, the CDR3 is TGTGCCAGCAGCTTAGGGCCCCCGGGGGGGGCAGATACGCAGTATTTT. It is translated as CASSLGPPGGADTQYF.

This clonotype was picked up many times. The V and J genes are TRBV7-9 and TRBJ1-2; no reliable D call. The V gene lost 5 bases and the J gene lost 4 bases, with 8 bases spanning the gap. In germline, CDR1 is SEHNR, CDR2 FQNEAQ (reference sequence). The CDR3 contains 12 residues. CDR3 bases: TGTGCCAGCAGCCCCGCCCCCTATGGCTACACCTTC. Its translation: CASSPAPYGYTF.

This clonotype was seen at least ten times. J is TRBJ1-2 and V is TRBV5-4; a possible D gene is TRBD1 (5 bases). Germline CDR1 is SGHNT and CDR2 is YYREEE (reference sequence). The V end was cut by 3 bases, the J end by 1 base, with 19 bases between. The length of the CDR3 is 17 residues. The CDR3 spells CASSWSAIRQINYGYTF. In DNA, the CDR3 is TGTGCCAGCAGCTGGTCCGCTATACGACAGATTAACTATGGCTACACCTTC.

About this clonotype: This may stem from a read error, because a much larger clone lies one nucleotide away. The chain employs TRBV2 and TRBJ1-1; TRBD1 might be the D (6 bases). V dropped 1 base and J dropped 12 bases, with 15 bases sitting between them. CDR1 and CDR2 (germline): SNHLY, FYNNEI. The CDR3 consists of 13 residues. The CDR3 sequence: CASSEGLQGNTFF. The CDR3 DNA reads as TGTGCCAGCAGTGAAGGGTTACAGGGAAATACTTTCTTT.

This clonotype was seen repeatedly, ten times or more. The chain joins TRBV15 to TRBJ2-5; 8 nucleotides agree with TRBD2. In germline, CDR1 is LNHNV, CDR2 YYDKDF (reference sequence). Germline trimming cut 0 bases from V and 3 bases from J; bases unmatched to any gene: 9. This CDR3 is built from 17 residues. The CDR3 coding sequence is TGTGCCACCAGCAGAGATCCTGGTAGCGGGGCTAAAGAGACCCAGTACTTC. This gives the protein CATSRDPGSGAKETQYF.

This clonotype was counted a few times. This chain connects TRBV29-1 to TRBJ2-5; 8 bases are shared with TRBD1. The CDR3 covers 13 residues. CDR1 and CDR2 from the germline V gene are SQVTM and ANQGSEA. Unmatched junction bases numbered 7, after V lost 2 bases and J lost 8 bases. The CDR3 spells CSVELMDRDTQYF. The CDR3 DNA sequence: TGCAGCGTTGAACTTATGGACAGGGACACCCAGTACTTC.

This clonotype was seen at least ten times. The chain employs TRBV7-2 and TRBJ2-1, with TRBD2 matching 7 bases. Germline assignment: CDR1 SGHTA and CDR2 FQGNSA. This CDR3 has 15 residues. The ends lost 5 bases at V and 5 bases at J; junction bases unmatched: 9. CDR3 residues: CASSREGTNNNEQFF. In DNA form, the CDR3 reads TGTGCCAGCAGCAGAGAGGGGACTAACAACAATGAGCAGTTCTTC.

This clonotype was recorded many times. The chain carries TRBV7-3 and TRBJ2-1; 9 nucleotides match TRBD1. This CDR3 spans 15 amino acids. CDR1 is SGHTA, CDR2 FQGTGA, per germline. J was trimmed by 4 bases and V by 5 bases; bases with no gene match: 6. The chain's CDR3 is CASSGGQGGYNEQFF. DNA of the CDR3: TGTGCCAGCAGCGGGGGACAGGGAGGGTACAATGAGCAGTTCTTC. Using reference TRBV7-3 and TRBJ2-1 for the parts outside the CDR3, the full variable domain is GAGVSQTPSNKVTEKGKYVELRCDPISGHTALYWYRQSLGQGPEFLIYFQGTGAADDSGLPNDRFFAVRPEGSVSTLKIQRTERGDSAVYLCASSGGQGGYNEQFFGPGTRLTVL.

This clonotype was seen ten or more times. This rearrangement joins TRBV7-3 to TRBJ2-3, with TRBD1 matching 8 bases. Germline V gene data show CDR1 as SGHTA and CDR2 as FQGTGA. After removal of 2 bases from V and 1 base from J, the junction contained 2 bases not matched to a gene. The CDR3 consists of 15 residues. CDR3 sequence reads: CASSLGQGRTDTQYF. CDR3 nucleotide sequence: TGTGCCAGCAGCTTAGGACAGGGCCGCACAGATACGCAGTATTTT.

This clonotype was seen many times. The V gene is TRBV5-1, the J gene TRBJ2-7, with D possibly being TRBD2 (5 bases). CDR1 and CDR2 from the germline V gene are SGHRS and YFSETQ. The CDR3 covers 14 residues. The ends were cut back, 5 bases at V and 3 bases at J, with 15 bases in the middle. The CDR3 region is CASSLPDSLYEQYF. Here the CDR3 DNA reads TGCGCCAGCAGTCTCCCGGACTCCCTCTACGAGCAGTACTTC.

This clonotype was seen ten or more times. This chain connects TRBV29-1 to TRBJ1-2; the match to TRBD1 covers 8 bases. The CDR3 loop spans 13 amino acids. The V gene's germline CDR1 is SQVTM and CDR2 ANQGSEA. V lost 7 bases and J lost 7; bases outside the gene matches: 11. This CDR3 is CSGDSGTGSGYTF. The CDR3 bases are TGCAGCGGCGACTCCGGGACAGGCTCTGGCTACACCTTC.

This clonotype showed up many times. For the CDR3, the DNA is TGTGCCAGCACTAGGACAGGGGGCTACGAGCAGTACGTC. This codes for CASTRTGGYEQYV. The chain joins TRBV28 to TRBJ2-7; 10 positions agree with TRBD1. This CDR3 region has 13 residues. With 7 bases clipped from V and 3 bases from J, the junction kept 3 bases outside the gene matches. Germline lookup yields CDR1 MDHEN and CDR2 SYDVKM.

This clonotype has a count of ten or more. The DNA for the CDR3 is TGTGCCAGCAGCTTAGCCTGGTGGACAGGGCAGGCAGATACGCAGTATTTT. Translation: CASSLAWWTGQADTQYF. The rearrangement links TRBV11-2 to TRBJ2-3, with 8 bases fitting TRBD1. The junction had 10 bases not matched to a gene; V was cut back by 1 base and J by 4 bases. CDR1 and CDR2 from the germline V gene are SGHAT and FQNNGV. This CDR3 region has 17 residues.

There are many counts of this clonotype. This chain joins TRBV5-4 and TRBJ1-1, with D maybe TRBD1 (5 bases). From germline, CDR1 is SGHNT and CDR2 YYREEE (reference sequence). The CDR3 is 14 residues long. V lost 2 bases and J lost 1, with 9 bases in between. This chain's CDR3 is CASSLKGTNTEAFF. The DNA for the CDR3 is TGTGCCAGCAGCTTAAAGGGGACGAACACTGAAGCTTTCTTT. The variable domain in full, with the rest retrieved from reference TRBV5-4 and TRBJ1-1, is ETGVTQSPTHLIKTRGQQVTLRCSSQSGHNTVSWYQQALGQGPQFIFQYYREEENGRGNFPPRFSGLQFPNYSSELNVNALELDDSALYLCASSLKGTNTEAFFGQGTRLTVV.

The sample holds many counts of this clonotype. The chain combines TRBV4-1 with TRBJ1-5; D is possibly TRBD1 (6 bases). Per germline, CDR1 MGHRA and CDR2 YSYEKL. The V end lost 3 bases, the J end lost 7 bases, and 19 bases lay between the germline ends. There are 16 residues in the CDR3. CDR3 protein: CASSHNAGRGGQPQHF. CDR3 bases: TGCGCCAGCAGCCACAACGCGGGCAGGGGTGGCCAGCCCCAGCATTTT.

This clonotype has at least ten counts. J is TRBJ2-3 and V is TRBV5-1, with 13 nucleotides matching TRBD2. With V trimmed by 4 bases and J by 0 bases, 2 bases remained unmatched. The CDR3 has 16 amino acids. The germline V gene encodes CDR1 SGHRS and CDR2 YFSETQ. This CDR3 is CASSRGLAGSTDTQYF. The CDR3 DNA sequence: TGCGCCAGCAGCAGGGGACTAGCGGGGAGCACAGATACGCAGTATTTT.